These 15 T cell receptor beta chains were sequenced from one sample in a study of T-cell reconstitution after alpha-beta-depleted transplantation in children. Using unique molecular identifiers, the investigators prepared the TCRbeta library. One entry per CDR3 protein results from TCRdb running MiXCR on the PCR reads. Here the sample spans fewer than 700,000 distinct CDR3 sequences, approximately 13% being singletons. Specimen: PBMCs, mostly from graft donor cells, collected 360 days after TCRalphabeta/CD19-depleted stem cell transplant. The receptor set was obtained from a male patient aged 10 to 17 who had a stem cell transplant for acute myeloid leukemia, so the T cells may come from the graft donor.

The chain links TRBV7-2 to TRBJ1-5, with 9 positions matching TRBD1. After removal of 6 bases from V and 3 bases from J, the junction contained 6 bases not matched to a gene. In germline, CDR1 is SGHTA, CDR2 FQGNSA. This CDR3 spans 15 amino acids. This CDR3 reads CASSRDRVNNQPQHF. DNA for the CDR3: TGTGCCAGCAGTCGGGACAGGGTAAACAATCAGCCCCAGCATTTT.

This clonotype occurred a few times. In DNA form, the CDR3 reads TGTGCCAGCAGTTGGGTCGGGGGGTTGAAGGGGGATGAAAAACTGTTTTTT. Encoded protein: CASSWVGGLKGDEKLFF. This chain joins TRBV28 and TRBJ1-4; possibly TRBD1 for D (6 bases). CDR1 is MDHEN and CDR2 is SYDVKM in the germline V gene. The CDR3 extends over 17 amino acids. Trimming took 4 bases from V and 6 from J, leaving 21 bases between them. Using reference TRBV28 and TRBJ1-4 for the parts outside the CDR3, the full variable domain is DVKVTQSSRYLVKRTGEKVFLECVQDMDHENMFWYRQDPGLGLRLIYFSYDVKMKEKGDIPEGYSVSREKKERFSLILESASTNQTSMYLCASSWVGGLKGDEKLFFGSGTQLSVL.

The chain uses TRBV6-6 and TRBJ2-1, with 7 positions matching TRBD2. This CDR3 comprises 13 residues. CDR1 and CDR2 from the germline V gene are MNHNY and SVGAGI (reference sequence). The ends lost 5 bases at V and 8 bases at J; junction bases unmatched: 6. CDR3 loop: CASSKKRDHEQFF. As DNA, the CDR3 is TGTGCCAGCAGTAAAAAGCGGGATCATGAGCAGTTCTTC.

The chain employs TRBV5-1 and TRBJ2-7, with 8 nucleotides matching TRBD1. Germline-derived CDR1 and CDR2 are SGHRS and YFSETQ. J gave up 5 bases and V 0 bases, and 4 bases lay outside the gene matches. The CDR3 has 14 amino acids. The CDR3 nucleotides are TGCGCCAGCAGCTTGGCAGGGGGCATCGACGAGCAGTACTTC. It yields the protein CASSLAGGIDEQYF.

Points on this clonotype: At one end the junction does not follow the germline gene, possibly because of a read error. J is TRBJ2-2 and V is TRBV7-7; TRBD1 matches 8 bases. The germline gives CDR1 SSHAT, CDR2 FNYEAQ (reference sequence). This CDR3 spans 15 amino acids. This CDR3 is CASSLDWTGRRELFF. The CDR3 DNA follows: TGTGCTAGCAGCTTAGACTGGACAGGGCGTCGGGAGCTGTTTTTT.

This clonotype turned up a few times. The V call is TRBV6-2 or TRBV6-3, the J call TRBJ2-3; 11 bases match TRBD2. The CDR3 extends over 18 amino acids. The V segment lost 0 bases and the J segment 0 bases; nucleotides outside the gene matches: 5. Germline V gives CDR1 MNHEY, CDR2 SVGEGT. CDR3 residues: CASSYSLAGGASTDTQYF. The CDR3 DNA is TGTGCCAGCAGTTACTCGCTAGCGGGAGGCGCTAGCACAGATACGCAGTATTTT.

This clonotype was counted many times. The J gene is TRBJ1-1, the V gene TRBV28; D is undetermined. This CDR3 is built from 13 residues. Trimming removed 2 bases from V and 2 bases from J, with 6 bases in between. In germline, CDR1 is MDHEN, CDR2 SYDVKM. This CDR3 reads CASSLKSNTEAFF. The CDR3 region has the DNA TGTGCCAGCAGTTTAAAGTCAAACACTGAAGCTTTCTTT.

This chain's CDR3 is CASSLAWGAPETQYF. CDR3 in DNA: TGTGCCAGCAGCTTAGCGTGGGGGGCCCCAGAGACCCAGTACTTC. The chain employs TRBV7-8 and TRBJ2-5; perhaps D is TRBD1 or TRBD2 (6 bases each). The CDR3 spans 15 residues. Trimming left V 0 bases short and J 4 bases short, with 12 bases between. In germline, CDR1 is SGHVS, CDR2 FQNEAQ. The whole variable domain, remainder taken from reference TRBV7-8 and TRBJ2-5, is GAGVSQSPRYKVAKRGQDVALRCDPISGHVSLFWYQQALGQGPEFLTYFQNEAQLDKSGLPSDRFFAERPEGSVSTLKIQRTQQEDSAVYLCASSLAWGAPETQYFGPGTRLLVL.

This clonotype was seen more than once but under ten times. The chain is built from TRBV12-3 or TRBV12-4 and TRBJ2-1, with 11 bases matching TRBD2. The CDR3 covers 14 residues. Trimming took 6 bases from V and 10 from J; bases not matched to a gene: 8. The CDR3 DNA follows: TGTGCCAGCAGGGTAGCGGGAGGGCGAACGGAGCAGTTCTTC. Amino acid sequence: CASRVAGGRTEQFF.

The rearrangement uses TRBV10-3 and TRBJ2-5, with 7 bases aligning to TRBD2. CDR3 length equals 16 residues. Germline V gene lookup returns CDR1 ENHRY and CDR2 SYGVKD. Trimming cost V 6 bases and J 0 bases; bases outside gene matches: 10. In nucleotides, the CDR3 is TGTGCCATCAGCTGGGACTCCCGGGGGGACCAAGAGACCCAGTACTTC. Its translation is CAISWDSRGDQETQYF.

This clonotype has more than one count but fewer than ten. This sequence joins TRBV29-1 and TRBJ2-7; D is tentatively TRBD1 or TRBD2 (7 bases each). CDR1 and CDR2 (germline): SQVTM, ANQGSEA. This CDR3 region has 17 residues. V lost 0 bases and J 8 bases, leaving 26 bases between the germline ends. CDR3 in DNA: TGCAGCGTTGAAGATTACACCTGGGGGAGGGGGCCCTTTAAGCAGTACTTC. Its translation is CSVEDYTWGRGPFKQYF.

This clonotype was detected many times. The chain recombines TRBV11-2 with TRBJ2-3; D not certain. Trimming pared 7 bases from V and 1 base from J, leaving 12 bases between. Germline CDR1 is SGHAT and CDR2 is FQNNGV. The CDR3 runs 14 residues. The CDR3 reads CASTPVLRTDTQYF. DNA for the CDR3: TGTGCCAGCACTCCCGTTTTACGCACAGATACGCAGTATTTT.

The chain recombines TRBV28 with TRBJ2-1; D is uncertain. Trimming left V 3 bases short and J 1 base short, with 7 bases between. Per the germline V gene, CDR1 is MDHEN and CDR2 is SYDVKM. The CDR3 spans 14 residues. The CDR3 region is CASSLGYSYNEQFF. DNA of the CDR3: TGTGCCAGCAGTTTGGGGTATTCCTACAATGAGCAGTTCTTC.

This sequence joins TRBV12-3 or TRBV12-4 and TRBJ2-7; D is uncertain. V shed 5 bases and J shed 2 bases, with 13 bases lying between them. CDR3 size: 14 residues. The CDR3 loop reads CASSLSILTYEQYF. The CDR3 coding sequence is TGTGCCAGCAGTCTAAGTATACTAACCTACGAGCAGTACTTC.

The V gene is TRBV7-6, the J gene TRBJ2-7; no definite D call. The V end was cut by 1 base, the J end by 6 bases, with 13 bases between. In germline, CDR1 is SGHVS, CDR2 FNYEAQ. The CDR3 is 14 amino acids. The CDR3: CASSLGEVLGEQYF. The CDR3 DNA reads TGTGCCAGCAGCTTAGGGGAAGTGTTAGGCGAGCAGTACTTC.